There are many counts of the clone carrying this TCR beta chain. The antigen is not known. The entry originates in a study of CD8 T cells in ankylosing spondylitis. Study results and caveats: Reactive arthritis synovial fluid and blood were previously reported to contain some motif variants. About 8 highly homologous variants made up a TCR beta motif, and this motif appeared characteristic of ankylosing spondylitis blood. Reportedly, matched ankylosing spondylitis synovial fluid was significantly enriched for disease-linked clones. Disease-linked clones bore a CD8+ phenotype and were relatively rare in peripheral blood.

A single record per CDR3 protein comes from TCRdb applying MiXCR to the 5' RACE reads. This table holds about 480,000 distinct CDR3 sequences, roughly a sixth found once. CDR1 DFQATT and CDR2 SNEGSKA come from the germline V gene (reference sequence). The V end lost 4 bases, the J end lost 2 bases, and 10 bases lay between the germline ends. This CDR3 has 13 residues. J is TRBJ2-3 and V is TRBV20-1; no reliable D call. The sample was blood, either unsorted or a sorted T cell fraction (not recorded which). This TCR derives from a male donor with ankylosing spondylitis. CDR3 loop: CSATRTITDTQYF. In nucleotides, the CDR3 is TGCAGTGCTACCCGGACCATCACAGATACGCAGTATTTT.